This is a list of T cell receptor beta chains from one sample in a study of sequential checkpoint blockade in melanoma. Only in-frame clones appear in the TCRdb table, and some are missing; sequencing was by immunoSEQ multiplex PCR. The sample includes 30,000 or so clones, roughly 85% of them seen just once. The sequencing here drew on CD8+ T cells sorted from blood (inferred from file names), taken from a patient given nivolumab and ipilimumab in sequence. Receptors were obtained from a human donor with melanoma. Both conserved end residues are part of each CDR3. The D gene is left open where the match is weak. Part of the rows lack a size; the others show once, few, many or a class for expanded clones.

>TRBJ1-1|few|TRBV19|TRBD1
CASSIGQGYTEAFF
TGTGCCAGTAGTATTGGACAGGGGTACACTGAAGCTTTCTTT
>TRBJ2-7|.|TRBV6-1|TRBD1
CASEDRETYEQYF
TGTGCCAGTGAGGACAGGGAGACCTACGAGCAGTACTTC
>TRBJ1-1|once|TRBV7-6|.
CASSLEVSRGYAEAFF
TGTGCCAGCAGCTTAGAAGTCAGCAGGGGATATGCTGAAGCTTTCTTT
>TRBJ2-3|.|TRBV30|TRBD2
CAWSGLAGGRNTDTQYF
TGTGCCTGGAGTGGACTAGCGGGGGGACGGAACACAGATACGCAGTATTTT
>TRBJ2-1|once|TRBV27|TRBD2
CASSLLAGSLIYEQFF
TGTGCCAGCAGTTTGTTAGCGGGGTCCCTTATATATGAGCAGTTCTTC
>TRBJ2-7|.|TRBV5-1|TRBD1
CASSLERDSIYEQYF
TGCGCCAGCAGCTTGGAACGGGACAGTATCTACGAGCAGTACTTC
>TRBJ1-5|.|TRBV9|.
CASSVGVQGSNQPQHF
TGTGCCAGCAGCGTAGGTGTACAGGGCTCCAATCAGCCCCAGCATTTT
>TRBJ2-7|few|TRBV10-3|.
CAISAPDTSHYEQYF
TGTGCCATCAGTGCACCCGACACATCCCACTACGAGCAGTACTTC
>TRBJ1-4|.|TRBV10-1|TRBD1
CASSESGTGDEKLFF
TGCGCCAGCAGTGAGTCGGGGACAGGAGATGAAAAACTGTTTTTT
>TRBJ1-5|.|TRBV6-1|TRBD1
CASGTARRRNQPQHF
TGTGCCAGCGGGACAGCTCGGAGGCGCAATCAGCCCCAGCATTTT
>TRBJ2-1|once|TRBV28|.
CATSGAPSYNEQFF
TGTGCCACCTCGGGAGCCCCCTCCTACAATGAGCAGTTCTTC
>TRBJ2-7|medium-sized|TRBV4-2|TRBD1
CASSPRGTGGKAWEQYF
TGTGCCAGCAGCCCCCGTGGCACAGGGGGCAAAGCCTGGGAGCAGTACTTC
>TRBJ2-7|.|TRBV9|.
CASSVDDTLPYEQYF
TGTGCCAGCAGCGTAGATGACACCCTACCCTACGAGCAGTACTTC
>TRBJ2-5|.|TRBV5-6|.
CASSLRTGGEETQYF
TGTGCCAGCAGCTTGAGAACAGGGGGGGAAGAGACCCAGTACTTC
>TRBJ2-3|.|TRBV27|.
CASTSRGPGDTQYF
TGTGCCAGCACCTCTAGAGGGCCGGGTGATACGCAGTATTTT
>TRBJ2-5|.|TRBV14|TRBD2
CASSHPPGLGRTLETQYF
TGTGCCAGCAGCCATCCCCCGGGACTAGGAAGAACACTAGAGACCCAGTACTTC
>TRBJ2-5|.|TRBV27|TRBD1
CASSFGTGSLTETQYF
TGTGCCAGCAGTTTTGGGACAGGCTCCCTCACCGAGACCCAGTACTTC